A single T cell receptor (beta chain) is shown here with its context. The data derive from a study of shared clonotypes between healthy human individuals. On the study more broadly: Donors had three CD4 naive, three CD4 memory, two CD8 naive and one CD8 memory plate apiece.

Measured with immunoSEQ multiplex PCR; TCRdb has only the in-frame clones, and not every one. The data contain 2 million to 3 million clones, just over 90% of them singletons. Germline V CDR1 and CDR2: WSHSY, SAAADI. V was clipped by 9 bases and J by 12 bases; unmatched bases: 9. The CDR3 runs to 14 residues. The origin of this receptor is a man between 18 and 29 years old in good health. The source material was naive CD4+ T cells sorted from blood. The subset here: CD45RA+ positively selected. The chain combines TRBV10-2 with TRBJ2-1; 15 bases are a match to TRBD2. The CDR3 spells CASGLAGGARRQFF. DNA for the CDR3: TGCGCCAGTGGACTAGCGGGGGGGGCCCGTAGGCAGTTCTTC.